This T cell receptor (beta chain) comes out of a study of blood T cell repertoires in COVID-19. There are 16 residues in the CDR3. Germline V lookup: CDR1 SGHTA, CDR2 FQGNSA. The J segment lost 9 bases and the V segment lost 1 base, leaving 9 bases of the junction unmatched. Clones were read by immunoSEQ multiplex PCR, and TCRdb kept only the in-frame ones, dropping some. The sample shows over 200,000 clones, 70% to 85% of them seen only once. This chain joins TRBV7-2 and TRBJ2-1, with 10 bases matching TRBD1. This clonotype originated in a man aged 35-49 years who had recovered from COVID-19. What was sequenced was PBMCs or T cells enriched from blood (not recorded which). This chain's CDR3 is CASSLGGQGVIFEQFF. CDR3 DNA: TGTGCCAGCAGCTTAGGTGGACAGGGGGTAATATTTGAGCAGTTCTTC.